What follows are 13 T cell receptor beta chains derived from one specimen sequenced in a study of blood T cell repertoires in COVID-19 (TCRdb year 2020). Receptor amplification or capture employed the immunoSEQ multiplex PCR assay. Held by TCRdb, this immuneACCESS table contains in-frame sequences only and omits some clones. Under half of the omission traces to an unresolved V gene where checked; the cause of the rest is unknown. The sample contains about 300,000 clones, about 91% of them found a single time. The ten largest account for about 7% of the sample. The sequencing sample was made of peripheral blood. Source of these receptors: a woman under 40 who had recovered from COVID-19.

The chain couples TRBV6-2 or TRBV6-3 to TRBJ2-1; perhaps TRBD2 as D (7 bases). Trimming took 4 bases from V and 7 from J, leaving 17 bases between them. Germline-derived CDR1 and CDR2 are MNHEY and SVGEGT. The CDR3 has 15 amino acids. The CDR3 nucleotides are TGTGCCAGCAGTTCCCCGGGGGGCCCCTGGAATGAGCAGTTCTTC. This gives the protein CASSSPGGPWNEQFF.

The chain recombines TRBV5-4 with TRBJ1-2; perhaps TRBD1 as D (5 bases). CDR1 is SGHNT and CDR2 is YYREEE in the germline V gene (reference sequence). The V gene lost 2 bases and the J gene lost 2 bases, with 7 bases spanning the gap. The CDR3 contains 13 residues. The CDR3: CASSFGGNYGYTF. CDR3 sequence (DNA): TGTGCCAGCAGCTTTGGGGGGAACTATGGCTACACCTTC.

The chain employs TRBV15 and TRBJ1-3; D unclear. This CDR3 has 16 residues. V lost 0 bases and J 0 bases, leaving 9 bases between the germline ends. Germline V gene sequence: CDR1 LNHNV, CDR2 YYDKDF (reference sequence). The DNA for the CDR3 is TGTGCCACCAGCAGAGATCGAACAAGCTCTGGAAACACCATATATTTT. It translates to CATSRDRTSSGNTIYF. The entire variable domain, with the rest obtained from reference TRBV15 and TRBJ1-3, is as follows: DAMVIQNPRYQVTQFGKPVTLSCSQTLNHNVMYWYQQKSSQAPKLLFHYYDKDFNNEADTPDNFQSRRPNTSFCFLDIRSPGLGDTAMYLCATSRDRTSSGNTIYFGEGSWLTVV.

The J gene is TRBJ2-3, the V gene TRBV4-1; 9 bases fit TRBD1. This CDR3 has 16 residues. Germline CDR1 is MGHRA and CDR2 is YSYEKL. Trimming took 4 bases from V and 6 from J; bases not matched to a gene: 11. CDR3 protein: CASSLAGQGSGDTQYF. CDR3 in DNA: TGCGCCAGCAGCCTCGCTGGACAGGGGTCCGGGGATACGCAGTATTTT.

This chain connects TRBV6-5 to TRBJ2-1; D remains unclear. The CDR3 has 14 amino acids. The germline V and J ends were trimmed by 2 bases and 2 bases, with 7 bases remaining between them. From germline, CDR1 is MNHEY and CDR2 SVGAGI. Here the CDR3 reads CASSYNRAYNEQFF. DNA for the CDR3: TGTGCCAGCAGTTACAACCGGGCCTACAATGAGCAGTTCTTC.

The J gene is TRBJ2-3, the V gene TRBV6-5; 11 bases map to TRBD2. Germline values: CDR1 MNHEY, CDR2 SVGAGI. The trim removed 5 bases at V and 4 bases at J, leaving 5 bases unmatched. This CDR3 comprises 15 residues. The CDR3 is CASSQTSGGSDTQYF. The DNA of the CDR3 is TGTGCCAGCAGTCAAACTAGCGGGGGTTCAGATACGCAGTATTTT.

V usage is TRBV7-9 and J usage is TRBJ2-7; D perhaps matches TRBD1 (6 bases). Trimming took off 8 bases at V and 5 bases at J, with 16 bases between the two ends. There are 13 residues in the CDR3. Per the germline V gene, CDR1 is SEHNR and CDR2 is FQNEAQ (reference sequence). Here the CDR3 reads CASSGASSDEQYF. The CDR3 bases are TGTGCCAGCTCAGGGGCTAGCAGCGACGAGCAGTACTTC.

The gene calls are TRBV9 and TRBJ2-7; D uncertain. CDR3 size: 15 residues. CDR1 and CDR2 from the germline V gene are SGDLS and YYNGEE. Trimming removed 0 bases from V and 2 bases from J, with 12 bases in between. For the CDR3, the DNA is TGTGCCAGCAGCGTAGCTTTTAACAGTCCCTACGAGCAGTACTTC. Translating gives CASSVAFNSPYEQYF.

The chain combines TRBV6-5 with TRBJ2-2, with TRBD1 matching 7 bases. Germline values: CDR1 MNHEY, CDR2 SVGAGI. V shed 4 bases and J 5 bases; nucleotides not matched to a gene: 4. The CDR3 is made up of 14 amino acids. Written as DNA, the CDR3 is TGTGCCAGCAGTTCGGGACAGACTACCGGGGAGCTGTTTTTT. Translating it yields CASSSGQTTGELFF.

V usage is TRBV6-4 and J usage is TRBJ1-6; 9 nucleotides match TRBD1. Trimming took 6 bases from V and 9 from J; bases not matched to a gene: 9. This CDR3 has 15 residues. CDR1 is MRHNA and CDR2 is SNTAGT in the germline V gene. In DNA, the CDR3 is TGTGCCAGCAGCCCTTCATCGGACAGGGGTTCACCCCTCCACTTT. Protein product: CASSPSSDRGSPLHF.

The chain couples TRBV28 to TRBJ1-2, with 7 bases matching TRBD1. CDR1 and CDR2 from the germline V gene are MDHEN and SYDVKM. The CDR3 is 14 amino acids. Germline trimming cut 6 bases from V and 8 bases from J; bases unmatched to any gene: 12. The CDR3 DNA is TGTGCCAGCAGCCCGGACAGGTCGATGATGGGCTACACCTTC. It codes for CASSPDRSMMGYTF.

The rearrangement uses TRBV7-6 and TRBJ1-3, with D maybe TRBD1 (6 bases). Germline CDR1 and CDR2: SGHVS and FNYEAQ. This CDR3 has 15 residues. V dropped 3 bases and J dropped 1 base, with 10 bases sitting between them. The CDR3 spells CASSLEQGSGNTIYF. The DNA for the CDR3 is TGTGCCAGCAGCTTGGAACAGGGATCTGGAAACACCATATATTTT.

The V and J genes are TRBV7-2 and TRBJ1-5; D is perhaps TRBD1 (5 bases). CDR3 length: 15 residues. With 2 bases removed from V and 5 bases from J, the gap between germline ends came to 13 bases. Germline V lookup: CDR1 SGHTA, CDR2 FQGNSA. CDR3 sequence (DNA): TGTGCCAGCAGCTTACCCCCAGGGCTCGATCAGCCCCAGCATTTT. This translates into CASSLPPGLDQPQHF.